The entry below describes one T cell receptor (beta chain). This sample was included in a study of blood T cell repertoires in COVID-19. Libraries were prepared by immunoSEQ multiplex PCR; TCRdb keeps only in-frame clonotypes and omits some of them. The sample holds approximately 150,000 clones, more than 65% seen once. The CDR3 totals 18 residues. Looked up from germline, CDR1 is MRHNA and CDR2 is SNTAGT. V dropped 0 bases and J dropped 4; count of bases not matched to a gene: 10. The rearrangement joins TRBV6-4 to TRBJ2-1, with 9 bases matching TRBD2. The source material was PBMCs or T cells enriched from blood (not recorded which). The clonotype originates from a man aged 50-59 years who had recovered from COVID-19. In DNA form, the CDR3 reads TGTGCCAGCAGTGACTCGAAGGCAGCGGGGGGTCGTTACAATGAGCAGTTCTTC. It translates to CASSDSKAAGGRYNEQFF.